This T cell receptor beta chain was sequenced for a study of neurological immune-mediated disorders (dated by TCRdb to the late 2010s). Some background on the complete study: Of the roughly 34 multiple sclerosis patients, roughly 30 had relapsing-remitting MS and 3 had secondary progressive MS. Of the approximately 65 subjects in the cohort, about 14 were HAM/TSP patients, about 34 were multiple sclerosis patients, and 20 were healthy controls. Alongside PBMC samples, the set of 106 TCR-beta libraries contained longitudinal samples, technical triplicates, and paired CD4+ and CD8+ T-cell subsets that had been sorted. Peripheral blood TCR-beta repertoires from patients with HTLV-I-associated myelopathy (HAM/TSP), patients with multiple sclerosis, and healthy controls were compared in the study using UMI-based sequencing.

cDNA synthesis used template-switch 5'RACE with a primer carrying a 10-nucleotide random unique molecular identifier tagging each TCR transcript. Each sequencing run produced over 160 million TCR-beta sequences covering 15-18 subjects. The RNeasy kit was used for extraction of total RNA. The KAPA Real-time Library Amplification kit was used to amplify TCR-beta VDJ regions with primers for the TCR constant region and the 5'RACE anchor. Sample indexes and Illumina adaptors were added in a first PCR, and a second PCR then increased library yield. After Ampure bead purification, the TCR product of roughly 650 bp was size-selected on a 2% E-gel SizeSelection system. Library quality was checked on a Bioanalyzer, concentration was measured with Qubit, and libraries were quantified with the Kapa Library Quantification kit before pooling. Libraries were sequenced paired-end 2 x 150 bp on an Illumina HiSeq 2500. To increase sequence diversity, 25-30% phiX was spiked into each library pool. The authors' pipeline ran thus. Quality-filtered reads were processed with the UMI-based MiGEC pipeline, which removed over 75% of raw TCR sequences during error correction. IMGT germline references were used for aligning VDJ genes, and each clonotype was defined as a unique CDR3 amino acid sequence together with its V-J genes. Clonal expansion, Shannon diversity and CDR3 relatedness (CalcPairwiseDistances, ClusterSamples) were evaluated with VDJtools, and phylogenetic trees were built with CLCbio workbench. A clone was classed as expanded if it had 8 or more unique UMIs, a cutoff based on coefficient-of-variation modelling across technical triplicates. TCRdb ran its own pipeline on the public reads, namely fastp trimming at Q25 and MiXCR clone calling, and kept in-frame beta chains. Each record represents a unique CDR3 protein, reported with the most common genes and DNA among its rows. V and J calls and clone size were set by TCRdb, not the authors. Present in this sample are about 53,000 distinct CDR3 sequences, approximately 4% of which were seen just once. The ten largest clones capture about 3.1% of the sample.

General findings and caveats noted by the study authors: No clinical or MRI features were associated with the MS cluster, and the authors said that larger cohorts are needed. Repertoires from 18 of 34 MS patients were grouped by phylogenetic analysis into a cluster of related CDR3 sequences, suggesting a possible repertoire-level signature. No identical CDR3 amino acid sequences were found to be shared among expanded clones across subjects, suggesting that TCR-beta repertoires were private in all groups. TCR clonal expansion was highest in HAM/TSP patients and lowest in MS patients, with MS patients falling below even healthy controls.

Libraries from unsorted PBMCs were made from 2 million PBMCs kept in RNAlater at -80 degrees C until RNA extraction. The multiple sclerosis patients were enrolled in a US clinical protocol that used magnetic resonance imaging to evaluate disease progression. PBMCs were separated from peripheral blood using Ficoll-Hypaque density gradient centrifugation and then cryopreserved in liquid nitrogen. The table lists this clonotype with many counts. Which antigen it targets is not known. Nothing much larger sits one base from this clone, and base qualities are not available. From its cysteine to its phenylalanine, the CDR3 spans 13 amino acids. Left in the record is the CDR3 DNA by itself, 39 bases read in frame from the first base. V is clipped by 1 base and J by 4 bases, and the sequence between their germline boundaries is 8 bases long. CDR1 is given as SGHRS and CDR2 as YFSETQ, both from the germline V gene.

This TCR was recovered from a woman between 25 and 40 years old with multiple sclerosis. The specimen sequenced was PBMCs. This chain is built from TRBV5-1 and TRBJ1-1, with TRBD1 as a weak D call on 5 bases. The CDR3 sequence is CASSLTGGTEAFF. The nucleotide sequence reads as follows: TGCGCCAGCAGCTTGACCGGGGGCACTGAAGCTTTCTTT.